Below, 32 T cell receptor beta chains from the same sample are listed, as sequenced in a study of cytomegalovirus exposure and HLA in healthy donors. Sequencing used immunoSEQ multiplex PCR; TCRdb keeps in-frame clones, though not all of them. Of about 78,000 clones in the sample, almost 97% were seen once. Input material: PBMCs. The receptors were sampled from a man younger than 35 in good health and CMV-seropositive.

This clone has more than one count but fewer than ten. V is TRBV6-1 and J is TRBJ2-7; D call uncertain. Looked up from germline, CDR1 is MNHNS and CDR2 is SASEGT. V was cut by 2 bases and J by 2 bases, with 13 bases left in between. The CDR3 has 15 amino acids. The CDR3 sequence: CASSESWQRPYEQYF. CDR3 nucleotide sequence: TGTGCCAGCAGTGAATCATGGCAGCGCCCCTACGAGCAGTACTTC.

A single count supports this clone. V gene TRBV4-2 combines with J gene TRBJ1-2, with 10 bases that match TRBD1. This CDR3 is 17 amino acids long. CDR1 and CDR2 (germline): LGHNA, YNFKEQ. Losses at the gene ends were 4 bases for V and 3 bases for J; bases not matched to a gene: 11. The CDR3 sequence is CASSRVPTGGAHYGYTF. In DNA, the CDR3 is TGTGCCAGCAGCCGAGTCCCGACAGGGGGCGCACACTATGGCTACACCTTC.

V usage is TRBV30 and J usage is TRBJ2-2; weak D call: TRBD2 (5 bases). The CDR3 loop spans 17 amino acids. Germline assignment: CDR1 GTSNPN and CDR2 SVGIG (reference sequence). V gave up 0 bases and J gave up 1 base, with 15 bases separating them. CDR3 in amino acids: CAWSVGVVPGNTGELFF. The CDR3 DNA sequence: TGTGCCTGGAGTGTCGGGGTTGTTCCGGGGAACACCGGGGAGCTGTTTTTT.

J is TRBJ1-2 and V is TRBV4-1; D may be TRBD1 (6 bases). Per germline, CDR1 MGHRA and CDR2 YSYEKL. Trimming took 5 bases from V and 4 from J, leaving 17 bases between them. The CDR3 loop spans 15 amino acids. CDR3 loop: CASSSQGTGFYGYTF. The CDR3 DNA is TGCGCCAGCAGCAGCCAGGGTACAGGGTTCTATGGCTACACCTTC.

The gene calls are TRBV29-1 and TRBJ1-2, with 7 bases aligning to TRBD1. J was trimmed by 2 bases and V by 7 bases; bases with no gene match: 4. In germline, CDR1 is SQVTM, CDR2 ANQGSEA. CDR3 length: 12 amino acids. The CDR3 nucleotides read TGCAGCGCTCAACAGGGGAACTATGGCTACACCTTC. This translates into CSAQQGNYGYTF.

The DNA of the CDR3 is TGTGCCAGCAGTGAAGAAAGTAGCGGAGCAGATACGCAGTATTTT. Encoded protein: CASSEESSGADTQYF. This chain joins TRBV6-1 and TRBJ2-3; D might be TRBD2 (6 bases). The CDR3 runs 15 residues. V was clipped by 1 base and J by 4 bases, with 12 bases between them. Germline loops: CDR1 MNHNS, CDR2 SASEGT.

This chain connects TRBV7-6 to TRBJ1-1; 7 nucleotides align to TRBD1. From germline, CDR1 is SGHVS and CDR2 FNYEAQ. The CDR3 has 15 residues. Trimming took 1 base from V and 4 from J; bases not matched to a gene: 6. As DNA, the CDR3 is TGTGCCAGCAGCTTAGGACAAGGGGGCGGCACTGAAGCTTTCTTT. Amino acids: CASSLGQGGGTEAFF. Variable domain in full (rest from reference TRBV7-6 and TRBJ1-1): GAGVSQSPRYKVTKRGQDVALRCDPISGHVSLYWYRQALGQGPEFLTYFNYEAQQDKSGLPNDRFSAERPEGSISTLTIQRTEQRDSAMYRCASSLGQGGGTEAFFGQGTRLTVV.

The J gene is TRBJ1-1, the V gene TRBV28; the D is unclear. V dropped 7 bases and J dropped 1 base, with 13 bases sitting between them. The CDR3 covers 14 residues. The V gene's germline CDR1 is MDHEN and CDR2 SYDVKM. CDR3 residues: CASTTSRGNTEAFF. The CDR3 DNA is TGTGCCAGCACTACTTCACGGGGGAACACTGAAGCTTTCTTT.

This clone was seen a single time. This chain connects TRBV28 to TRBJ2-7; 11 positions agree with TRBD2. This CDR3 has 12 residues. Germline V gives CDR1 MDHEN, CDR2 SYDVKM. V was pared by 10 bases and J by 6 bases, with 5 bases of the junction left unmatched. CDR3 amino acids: CATVAGGFEQYF. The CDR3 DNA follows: TGTGCCACTGTAGCGGGAGGGTTCGAGCAGTACTTC.

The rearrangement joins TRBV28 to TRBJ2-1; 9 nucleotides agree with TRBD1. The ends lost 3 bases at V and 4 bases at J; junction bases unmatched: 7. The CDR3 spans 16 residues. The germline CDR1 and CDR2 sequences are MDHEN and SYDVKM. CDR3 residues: CASSFLTGGGYNEQFF. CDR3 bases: TGTGCCAGCAGTTTCCTTACAGGGGGCGGTTACAATGAGCAGTTCTTC.

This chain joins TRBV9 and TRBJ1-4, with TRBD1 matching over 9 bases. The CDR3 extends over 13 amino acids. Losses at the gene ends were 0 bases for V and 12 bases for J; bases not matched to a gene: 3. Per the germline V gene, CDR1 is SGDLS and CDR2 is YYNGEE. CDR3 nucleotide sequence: TGTGCCAGCAGCGTAGGAAGGGACAGGGAACTGTTTTTT. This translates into CASSVGRDRELFF. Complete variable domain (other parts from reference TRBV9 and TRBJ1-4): DSGVTQTPKHLITATGQRVTLRCSPRSGDLSVYWYQQSLDQGLQFLIQYYNGEERAKGNILERFSAQQFPDLHSELNLSSLELGDSALYFCASSVGRDRELFFGSGTQLSVL.

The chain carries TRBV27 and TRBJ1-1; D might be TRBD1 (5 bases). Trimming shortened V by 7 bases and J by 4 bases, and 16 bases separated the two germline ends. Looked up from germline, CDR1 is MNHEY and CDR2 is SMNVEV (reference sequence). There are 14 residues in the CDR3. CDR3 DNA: TGTGCCAGCACTACGGGGGGAGGCAGCACTGAAGCTTTCTTT. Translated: CASTTGGGSTEAFF.

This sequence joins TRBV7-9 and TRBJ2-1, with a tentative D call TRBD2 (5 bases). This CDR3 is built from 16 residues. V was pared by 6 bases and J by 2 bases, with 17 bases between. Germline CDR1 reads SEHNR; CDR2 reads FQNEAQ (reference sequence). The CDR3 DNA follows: TGTGCCAGCAGTCCGAAGGAGGCGACAACCTACAATGAGCAGTTCTTC. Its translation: CASSPKEATTYNEQFF.

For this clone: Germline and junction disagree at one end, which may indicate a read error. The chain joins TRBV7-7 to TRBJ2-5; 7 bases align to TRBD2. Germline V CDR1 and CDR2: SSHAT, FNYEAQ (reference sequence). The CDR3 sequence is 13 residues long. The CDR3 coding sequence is TGTGCTAGCAGCCCGGGACTAAAAGAGACCCAGTACTTC. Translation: CASSPGLKETQYF.

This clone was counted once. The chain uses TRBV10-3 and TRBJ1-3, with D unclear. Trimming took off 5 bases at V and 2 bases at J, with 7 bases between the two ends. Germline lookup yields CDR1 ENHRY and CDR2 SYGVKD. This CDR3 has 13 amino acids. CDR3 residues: CAISQATGNTIYF. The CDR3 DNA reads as TGTGCCATCAGTCAGGCTACTGGAAACACCATATATTTT.

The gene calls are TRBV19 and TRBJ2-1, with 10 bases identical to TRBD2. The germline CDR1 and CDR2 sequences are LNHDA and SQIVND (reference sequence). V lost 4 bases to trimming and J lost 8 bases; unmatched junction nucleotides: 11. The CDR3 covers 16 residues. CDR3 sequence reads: CASSRPSSGRGDEQFF. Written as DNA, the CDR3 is TGTGCCAGTAGTAGACCTTCTAGCGGGAGAGGGGATGAGCAGTTCTTC.

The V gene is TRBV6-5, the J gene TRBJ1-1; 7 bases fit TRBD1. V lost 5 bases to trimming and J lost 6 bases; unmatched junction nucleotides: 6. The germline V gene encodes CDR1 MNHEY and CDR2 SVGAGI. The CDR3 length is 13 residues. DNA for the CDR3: TGTGCCAGCAGTAAGACAGGGAGCGCTGAAGCTTTCTTT. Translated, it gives CASSKTGSAEAFF.

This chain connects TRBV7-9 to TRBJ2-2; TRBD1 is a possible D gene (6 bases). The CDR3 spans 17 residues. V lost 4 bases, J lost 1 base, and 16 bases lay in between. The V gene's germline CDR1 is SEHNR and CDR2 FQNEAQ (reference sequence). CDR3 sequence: CASSSTVGHLNTGELFF. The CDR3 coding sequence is TGTGCCAGCAGCTCGACGGTGGGACACCTGAACACCGGGGAGCTGTTTTTT.

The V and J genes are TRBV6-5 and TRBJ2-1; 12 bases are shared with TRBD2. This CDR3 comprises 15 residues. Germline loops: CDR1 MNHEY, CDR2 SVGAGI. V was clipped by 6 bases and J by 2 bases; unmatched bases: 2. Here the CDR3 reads CASRRLAGAYNEQFF. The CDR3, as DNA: TGTGCCAGCAGACGACTAGCGGGAGCCTACAATGAGCAGTTCTTC.

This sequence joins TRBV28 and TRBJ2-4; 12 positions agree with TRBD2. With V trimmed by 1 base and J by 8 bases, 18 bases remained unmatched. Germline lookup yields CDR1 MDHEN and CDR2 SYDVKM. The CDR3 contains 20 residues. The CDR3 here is CASSLSSSGRGEVGWDIQYF. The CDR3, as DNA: TGTGCCAGCAGTTTATCGTCTAGCGGGAGGGGAGAGGTTGGTTGGGACATTCAGTACTTC. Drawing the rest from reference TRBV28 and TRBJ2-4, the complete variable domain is DVKVTQSSRYLVKRTGEKVFLECVQDMDHENMFWYRQDPGLGLRLIYFSYDVKMKEKGDIPEGYSVSREKKERFSLILESASTNQTSMYLCASSLSSSGRGEVGWDIQYFGAGTRLSVL.

CDR3 amino acids: CASSSQANTEAFF. The CDR3 DNA sequence: TGTGCCAGCAGCTCTCAGGCGAACACTGAAGCTTTCTTT. The genes are TRBV11-3 and TRBJ1-1, with D unclear. The CDR3 has 13 residues. Germline values: CDR1 SGHNT, CDR2 YENEEA. The ends were cut back, 4 bases at V and 1 base at J, with 7 bases in the middle.

Written as DNA, the CDR3 is TGTGCCAGCAGTTCGACCGCCGGGACTAGCGGGAGGAGGACCTACGAGCAGTACTTC. This gives the protein CASSSTAGTSGRRTYEQYF. The V call is TRBV28, the J call TRBJ2-7; 15 bases fit TRBD2. V was pared by 4 bases and J by 2 bases, with 12 bases of the junction left unmatched. Germline CDR1 reads MDHEN; CDR2 reads SYDVKM. The CDR3 runs 19 residues.

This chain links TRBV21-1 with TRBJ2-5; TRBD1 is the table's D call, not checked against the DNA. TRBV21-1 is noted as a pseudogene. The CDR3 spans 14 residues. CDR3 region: CASSKLQCQETQYF. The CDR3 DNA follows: TGTGCCAGCAGCAAATTGCAGTGCCAAGAGACCCAGTACTTC.

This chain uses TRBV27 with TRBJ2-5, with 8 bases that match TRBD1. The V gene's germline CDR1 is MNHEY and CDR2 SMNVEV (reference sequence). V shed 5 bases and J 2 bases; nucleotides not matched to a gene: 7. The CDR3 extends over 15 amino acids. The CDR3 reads CASSPLGQGQETQYF. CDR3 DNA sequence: TGTGCCAGCAGTCCCCTTGGACAGGGACAAGAGACCCAGTACTTC.

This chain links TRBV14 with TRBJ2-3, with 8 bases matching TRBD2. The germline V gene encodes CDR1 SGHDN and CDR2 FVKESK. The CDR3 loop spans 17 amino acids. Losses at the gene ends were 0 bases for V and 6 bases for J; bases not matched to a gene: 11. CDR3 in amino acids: CASSQESPSGGWDTQYF. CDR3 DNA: TGTGCCAGCAGCCAAGAAAGTCCCAGCGGGGGATGGGATACGCAGTATTTT.

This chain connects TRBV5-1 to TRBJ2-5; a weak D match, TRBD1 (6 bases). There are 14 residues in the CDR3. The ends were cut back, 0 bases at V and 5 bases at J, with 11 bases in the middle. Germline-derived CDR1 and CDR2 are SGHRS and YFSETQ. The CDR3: CASSLGQVAETQYF. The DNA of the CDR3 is TGCGCCAGCAGCTTGGGACAGGTGGCCGAGACCCAGTACTTC.

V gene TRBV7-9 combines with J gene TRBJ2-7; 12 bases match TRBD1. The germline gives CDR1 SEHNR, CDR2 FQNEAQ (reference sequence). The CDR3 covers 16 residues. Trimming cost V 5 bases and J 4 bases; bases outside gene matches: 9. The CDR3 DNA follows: TGTGCCAGCAGCCCCCTCGGGACAGGGGGCGGGTACGAGCAGTACTTC. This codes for CASSPLGTGGGYEQYF.

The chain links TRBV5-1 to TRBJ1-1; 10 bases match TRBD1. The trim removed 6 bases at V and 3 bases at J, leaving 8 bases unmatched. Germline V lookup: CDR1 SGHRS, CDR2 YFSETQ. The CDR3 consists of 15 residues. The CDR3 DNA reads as TGCGCCAGCAAGGACAGGGGGGGCAGTGACACTGAAGCTTTCTTT. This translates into CASKDRGGSDTEAFF.

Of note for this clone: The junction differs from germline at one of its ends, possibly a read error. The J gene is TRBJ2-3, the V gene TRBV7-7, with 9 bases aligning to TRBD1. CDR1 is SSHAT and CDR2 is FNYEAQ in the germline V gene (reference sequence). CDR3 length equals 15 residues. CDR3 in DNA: TGTGCTAGCAGCTTCGGGGACAGGGACGCAGATACGCAGTATTTT. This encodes CASSFGDRDADTQYF.

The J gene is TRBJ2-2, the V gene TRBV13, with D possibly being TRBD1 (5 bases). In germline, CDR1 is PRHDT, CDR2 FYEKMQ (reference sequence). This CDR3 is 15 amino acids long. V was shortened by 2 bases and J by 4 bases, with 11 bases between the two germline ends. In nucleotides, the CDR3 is TGTGCCAGCAGCTTATCGCAGGGCTCCACCGGGGAGCTGTTTTTT. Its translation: CASSLSQGSTGELFF. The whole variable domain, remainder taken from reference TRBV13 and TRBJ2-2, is AAGVIQSPRHLIKEKRETATLKCYPIPRHDTVYWYQQGPGQDPQFLISFYEKMQSDKGSIPDRFSAQQFSDYHSELNMSSLELGDSALYFCASSLSQGSTGELFFGEGSRLTVL.

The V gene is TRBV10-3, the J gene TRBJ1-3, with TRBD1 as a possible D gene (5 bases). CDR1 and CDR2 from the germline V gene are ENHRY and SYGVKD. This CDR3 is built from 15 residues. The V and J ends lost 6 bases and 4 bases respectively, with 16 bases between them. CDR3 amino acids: CAISGTQGSGNTIYF. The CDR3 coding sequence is TGTGCCATCAGCGGAACCCAGGGTTCGGGAAACACCATATATTTT.

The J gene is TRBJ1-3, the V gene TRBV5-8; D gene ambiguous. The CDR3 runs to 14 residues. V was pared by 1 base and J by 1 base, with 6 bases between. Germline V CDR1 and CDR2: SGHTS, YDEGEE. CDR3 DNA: TGTGCCAGCAGCTTGTCCCATTCTGGAAACACCATATATTTT. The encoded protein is CASSLSHSGNTIYF.